These 9 T cell receptor beta chains were all obtained from the same sample, sequenced in a study of blood T cell repertoires in COVID-19 (dated by TCRdb to the early 2020s). Libraries were constructed by the immunoSEQ multiplex PCR assay. Here the immuneACCESS table is served through TCRdb, limited to in-frame sequences with V and J called. Missing clones are a known gap in these copies; in checked studies unresolved V genes cover under half, and the rest lacks a known reason. In this sample the table shows 100,000 to 150,000 clones, roughly 80% of which occur a single time. More than 5.5% of the sample lies in the top ten. Material: peripheral blood. The receptors here all came from a man in his sixties with acute or convalescent COVID-19.

J is TRBJ2-3 and V is TRBV18; no firm D call. CDR3 size: 16 residues. V lost 0 bases and J lost 2, with 12 bases in between. Germline CDR1 reads KGHSH; CDR2 reads LQKENI. The CDR3 bases are TGTGCCAGCTCACCACCCCACTTGGTCCCCACAGATACGCAGTATTTT. As protein: CASSPPHLVPTDTQYF.

V and J are TRBV6-5 and TRBJ1-2; 8 bases are shared with TRBD1. The germline gives CDR1 MNHEY, CDR2 SVGAGI. The CDR3 contains 14 residues. The V gene end was trimmed by 2 bases and the J gene end by 10 bases; junction bases not matched to a gene: 9. This CDR3 reads CASSYTGQGQLYTF. The CDR3, as DNA: TGTGCCAGCAGTTACACCGGACAGGGCCAACTCTACACCTTC.

The CDR3 reads CASSVYRAPGETQYF. In nucleotides, the CDR3 is TGTGCCAGCAGCGTCTACAGGGCCCCAGGGGAGACCCAGTACTTC. The gene calls are TRBV9 and TRBJ2-5; the D gene is possibly TRBD1 (6 bases). The CDR3 contains 15 residues. Germline CDR1 SGDLS, CDR2 YYNGEE. The ends were cut back, 2 bases at V and 5 bases at J, with 16 bases in the middle.

The chain is built from TRBV18 and TRBJ2-1, with D maybe TRBD1 (5 bases). This CDR3 is 17 amino acids long. Germline CDR1 KGHSH, CDR2 LQKENI. The V and J ends lost 4 bases and 2 bases respectively, with 18 bases between them. CDR3 sequence: CASSQIRADNTYNEQFF. For the CDR3, the DNA is TGTGCCAGCTCACAGATCAGGGCGGATAATACCTACAATGAGCAGTTCTTC.

This clone was seen more than once but under ten times. V and J are TRBV23-1 and TRBJ2-7; D might be TRBD2 (6 bases). TRBV23-1 is flagged as an ORF with uncertain function. The CDR3 runs 15 residues. The V and J ends lost 11 bases and 1 base respectively, with 21 bases between them. The chain's CDR3 is CAGPSGSGESYEQYF. Written as DNA, the CDR3 is TGCGCCGGCCCCTCAGGTAGCGGTGAATCCTACGAGCAGTACTTC.

This chain links TRBV3-1 (or the pseudogene TRBV3-2) with TRBJ1-1, with a weak D call TRBD1 (5 bases). Trimming shortened V by 3 bases and J by 0 bases, and 14 bases separated the two germline ends. This CDR3 contains 16 residues. CDR1 is LGHDT, CDR2 YNNKEL, per germline (reference sequence). The CDR3 nucleotides read TGTGCCAGCAGCCAGCAACGACAGACTCTGAACACTGAAGCTTTCTTT. It is translated as CASSQQRQTLNTEAFF.

This clone was recorded only once. The gene calls are TRBV9 and TRBJ2-1, with 14 bases that match TRBD2. V lost 0 bases, J lost 10 bases, and 9 bases stayed unmatched. Per the germline V gene, CDR1 is SGDLS and CDR2 is YYNGEE. This CDR3 comprises 17 residues. CDR3 DNA: TGTGCCAGCAGCGTAGGAGTTGGACTAGCGGGAGGTGGGGAGCAGTTCTTC. Amino acids: CASSVGVGLAGGGEQFF.

J is TRBJ2-7 and V is TRBV6-5; D remains ambiguous. The germline V gene has CDR1 MNHEY and CDR2 SVGAGI. V gave up 4 bases and J gave up 2 bases, with 3 bases separating them. The CDR3 has 11 amino acids. The CDR3 reads CASSSPYEQYF. The CDR3 nucleotides read TGTGCCAGCAGTTCTCCCTACGAGCAGTACTTC.

The chain couples TRBV6-1 to TRBJ2-7; D is undetermined. Germline lookup yields CDR1 MNHNS and CDR2 SASEGT. V dropped 3 bases and J dropped 3 bases, with 3 bases sitting between them. The CDR3 extends over 11 amino acids. Here the CDR3 reads CASSDGYEQYF. The DNA for the CDR3 is TGTGCCAGCAGTGACGGCTACGAGCAGTACTTC.